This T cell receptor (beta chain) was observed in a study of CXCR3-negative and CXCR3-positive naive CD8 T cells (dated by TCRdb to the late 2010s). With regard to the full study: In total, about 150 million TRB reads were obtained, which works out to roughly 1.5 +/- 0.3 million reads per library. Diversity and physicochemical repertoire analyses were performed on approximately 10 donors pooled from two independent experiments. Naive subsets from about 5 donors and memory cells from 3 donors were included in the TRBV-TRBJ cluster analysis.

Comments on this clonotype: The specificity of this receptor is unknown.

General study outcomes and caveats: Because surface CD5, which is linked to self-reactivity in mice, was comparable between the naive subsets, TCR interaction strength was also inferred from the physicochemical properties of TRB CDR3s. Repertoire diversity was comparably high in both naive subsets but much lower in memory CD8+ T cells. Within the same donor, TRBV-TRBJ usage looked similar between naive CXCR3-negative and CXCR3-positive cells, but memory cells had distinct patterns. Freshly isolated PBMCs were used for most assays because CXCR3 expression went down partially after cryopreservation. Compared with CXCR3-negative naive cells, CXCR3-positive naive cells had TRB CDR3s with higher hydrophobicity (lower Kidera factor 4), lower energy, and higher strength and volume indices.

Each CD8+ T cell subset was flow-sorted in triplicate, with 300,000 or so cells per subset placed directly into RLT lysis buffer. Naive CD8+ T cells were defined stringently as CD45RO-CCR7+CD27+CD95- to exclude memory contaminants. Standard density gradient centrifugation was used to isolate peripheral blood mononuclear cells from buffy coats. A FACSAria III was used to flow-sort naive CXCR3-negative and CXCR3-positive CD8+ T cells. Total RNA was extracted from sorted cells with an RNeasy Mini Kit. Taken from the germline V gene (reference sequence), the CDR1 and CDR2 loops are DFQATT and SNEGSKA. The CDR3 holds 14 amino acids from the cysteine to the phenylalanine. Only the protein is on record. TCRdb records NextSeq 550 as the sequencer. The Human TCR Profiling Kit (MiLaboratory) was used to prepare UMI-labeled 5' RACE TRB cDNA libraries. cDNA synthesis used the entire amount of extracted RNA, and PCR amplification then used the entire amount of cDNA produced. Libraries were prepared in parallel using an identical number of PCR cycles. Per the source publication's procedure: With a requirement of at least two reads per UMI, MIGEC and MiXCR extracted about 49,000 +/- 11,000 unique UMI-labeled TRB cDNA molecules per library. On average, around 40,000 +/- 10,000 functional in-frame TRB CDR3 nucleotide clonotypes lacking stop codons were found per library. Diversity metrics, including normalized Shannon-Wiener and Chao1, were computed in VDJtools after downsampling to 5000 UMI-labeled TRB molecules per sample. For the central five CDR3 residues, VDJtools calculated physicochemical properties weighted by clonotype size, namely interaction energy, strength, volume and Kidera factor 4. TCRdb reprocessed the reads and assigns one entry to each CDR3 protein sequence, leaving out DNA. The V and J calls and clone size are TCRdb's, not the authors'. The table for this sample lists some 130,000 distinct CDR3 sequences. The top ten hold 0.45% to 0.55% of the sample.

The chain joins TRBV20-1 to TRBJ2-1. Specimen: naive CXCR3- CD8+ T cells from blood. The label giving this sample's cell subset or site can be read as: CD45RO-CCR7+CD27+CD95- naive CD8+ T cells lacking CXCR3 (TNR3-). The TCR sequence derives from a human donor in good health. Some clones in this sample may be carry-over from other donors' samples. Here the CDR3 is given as CSVHDQTSYNEQFF.